These 19 T cell receptor beta chains came from one sample sequenced in a study of spatial heterogeneity in lung cancer. Time point described: sample taken at primary tumor resection. The study, taken as a whole, reports: Mutation tallies in tumors tracked expanded intratumoral alpha and beta TCR counts.

Antigens for these TCRs are unknown. TCRdb re-derived calls from the 5' RACE reads in MiXCR, one entry per CDR3 protein. The table lists several thousand distinct CDR3 sequences, around 4.9% of them singletons. Sequencing was performed on lung tumor tissue, taken at surgery. Receptors originate from a male donor with early-stage non-small cell lung cancer.

This clonotype was picked up many times. V usage is TRBV20-1 and J usage is TRBJ1-3; 9 bases align to TRBD1. V gave up 5 bases and J gave up 3 bases; unmatched junction bases: 5. This CDR3 region has 14 residues. Germline CDR1 and CDR2: DFQATT and SNEGSKA (reference sequence). The DNA of the CDR3 is TGCAGTGCTCCTACAGGGGGCGGTGGAAACACCATATATTTT. Protein product: CSAPTGGGGNTIYF.

This clonotype is medium-sized (0.01 to 0.1%) within its sample. This chain links TRBV7-9 with TRBJ2-1, with 10 bases identical to TRBD2. After removal of 1 base from V and 6 bases from J, the junction contained 3 bases not matched to a gene. The germline V gene has CDR1 SEHNR and CDR2 FQNEAQ (reference sequence). This CDR3 comprises 15 residues. The DNA for the CDR3 is TGTGCCAGCAGCTTAGTACTAGCGGGGATCAATGAGCAGTTCTTC. This sequence encodes CASSLVLAGINEQFF. The complete variable domain, with remaining parts taken from reference TRBV7-9 and TRBJ2-1, reads DTGVSQNPRHKITKRGQNVTFRCDPISEHNRLYWYRQTLGQGPEFLTYFQNEAQLEKSRLLSDRFSAERPKGSFSTLEIQRTEQGDSAMYLCASSLVLAGINEQFFGPGTRLTVL.

This clonotype has at least ten counts. The chain couples TRBV11-1 to TRBJ2-1; D is possibly TRBD1 (5 bases). V lost 5 bases and J 6 bases, leaving 17 bases between the germline ends. CDR1 is SGHAT and CDR2 is FQDESV in the germline V gene (reference sequence). The CDR3 totals 15 residues. The CDR3 sequence is CASSLPQGFPNEQFF. The DNA for the CDR3 is TGTGCCAGCAGCCTCCCTCAGGGTTTTCCCAATGAGCAGTTCTTC. Complete variable domain (other parts from reference TRBV11-1 and TRBJ2-1): EAEVAQSPRYKITEKSQAVAFWCDPISGHATLYWYRQILGQGPELLVQFQDESVVDDSQLPKDRFSAERLKGVDSTLKIQPAELGDSAMYLCASSLPQGFPNEQFFGPGTRLTVL.

This clonotype was recorded at least ten times. The genes are TRBV4-1 and TRBJ2-7, with D perhaps given as TRBD1 or TRBD2 (6 bases each). Trimming took off 0 bases at V and 5 bases at J, with 8 bases between the two ends. The CDR3 is 13 amino acids. Germline-derived CDR1 and CDR2 are MGHRA and YSYEKL. The CDR3 reads CASSQEGGDEQYF. CDR3 nucleotide sequence: TGCGCCAGCAGCCAAGAGGGGGGCGACGAGCAGTACTTC.

This clonotype came up many times. The chain recombines TRBV7-2 with TRBJ1-5; D might be TRBD1 (5 bases). CDR1 and CDR2 (germline): SGHTA, FQGNSA. CDR3 size: 13 residues. V dropped 2 bases and J dropped 9 bases, with 11 bases sitting between them. This CDR3 is CASSLSQGAPQHF. DNA for the CDR3: TGTGCCAGCAGCTTAAGCCAGGGCGCGCCCCAGCATTTT.

This clonotype was observed at least ten times. The J gene is TRBJ2-4, the V gene TRBV20-1, with 9 nucleotides matching TRBD2. Trimming took 6 bases from V and 0 from J; bases not matched to a gene: 9. Germline-derived CDR1 and CDR2 are DFQATT and SNEGSKA (reference sequence). The length of the CDR3 is 16 residues. The CDR3 spells CSAKGLAALAKNIQYF. CDR3 nucleotide sequence: TGCAGTGCAAAGGGACTAGCAGCACTAGCCAAAAACATTCAGTACTTC.

This clonotype is labeled medium-sized. This rearrangement joins TRBV4-1 to TRBJ1-4; 7 bases map to TRBD1. This CDR3 region has 15 residues. Germline CDR1 reads MGHRA; CDR2 reads YSYEKL. Trimming removed 0 bases from V and 10 bases from J; junction bases left unmatched: 8. CDR3 sequence: CASSQESRGVGKLFF. CDR3 DNA: TGCGCCAGCAGCCAAGAATCCAGGGGGGTGGGAAAACTGTTTTTT.

This clonotype was seen at least ten times. The rearrangement links TRBV20-1 to TRBJ1-3, with 8 bases fitting TRBD1. The germline V gene encodes CDR1 DFQATT and CDR2 SNEGSKA (reference sequence). The CDR3 runs 14 residues. Trimming at V came to 5 bases and at J to 0 bases, leaving 3 bases not matched to a gene. The CDR3 region has the DNA TGCAGTGCTGGGGACAGGTTCTCTGGAAACACCATATATTTT. Its protein product is CSAGDRFSGNTIYF.

Sample share makes this clonotype medium-sized. A read error may account for a junction end that differs from germline. The chain recombines TRBV7-9 with TRBJ2-3, with D unclear. There are 14 residues in the CDR3. Per the germline V gene, CDR1 is SEHNR and CDR2 is FQNEAQ (reference sequence). The CDR3 bases are TGTGCCAGCACCTTAGGGTACGGCACAGATACGCAGTATTTT. This gives the protein CASTLGYGTDTQYF.

By share of the sample, this clonotype is medium-sized. The J gene is TRBJ1-6, the V gene TRBV20-1; 9 bases are shared with TRBD1. The CDR3 contains 15 residues. Germline V lookup: CDR1 DFQATT, CDR2 SNEGSKA (reference sequence). Germline trimming cut 0 bases from V and 9 bases from J; bases unmatched to any gene: 6. The CDR3 is CSARDTGGMGSPLHF. CDR3 nucleotides: TGCAGTGCTAGAGACACAGGGGGCATGGGTTCACCCCTCCACTTT.

Judged by abundance, this clonotype is medium-sized. The chain joins TRBV20-1 to TRBJ1-5; possibly TRBD1 for D (6 bases). There are 15 residues in the CDR3. Germline V lookup: CDR1 DFQATT, CDR2 SNEGSKA (reference sequence). The V end was cut by 3 bases, the J end by 5 bases, with 17 bases between. For the CDR3, the DNA is TGCAGTGCTAGGGTGGACACCTCAGGGGATCAGCCCCAGCATTTT. Residues: CSARVDTSGDQPQHF.

At least ten counts were recorded for this clonotype. CDR3 amino acids: CASSLSGTTRGRGTTYNEQFF. The CDR3 region has the DNA TGTGCCAGCAGCCTGAGCGGGACCACCCGAGGTCGCGGGACCACCTACAATGAGCAGTTCTTC. This chain uses TRBV5-5 with TRBJ2-1; TRBD2 matches at 7 bases. V lost 4 bases and J lost 2; bases outside the gene matches: 24. The CDR3 extends over 21 amino acids. Germline V gene lookup returns CDR1 SGHKS and CDR2 YYEKEE (reference sequence).

This clonotype occurred many times. The chain recombines TRBV27 with TRBJ2-1, with 10 bases lining up with TRBD2. The junction had 4 bases not matched to a gene; V was cut back by 4 bases and J by 4 bases. This CDR3 is 15 amino acids long. Germline CDR1 and CDR2: MNHEY and SMNVEV (reference sequence). The CDR3: CASSSGLAAYNEQFF. CDR3 DNA sequence: TGTGCCAGCAGTTCCGGACTAGCGGCATACAATGAGCAGTTCTTC.

This clonotype was detected ten times or more. The V gene is TRBV11-2, the J gene TRBJ1-5; weak D call: TRBD1 (6 bases). In germline, CDR1 is SGHAT, CDR2 FQNNGV. V dropped 5 bases and J dropped 3 bases, with 8 bases sitting between them. The CDR3 loop spans 13 amino acids. Here the CDR3 reads CASSQGYNQPQHF. The CDR3 bases are TGTGCCAGCAGCCAGGGGTACAATCAGCCCCAGCATTTT. Complete variable domain (other parts from reference TRBV11-2 and TRBJ1-5): EAGVAQSPRYKIIEKRQSVAFWCNPISGHATLYWYQQILGQGPKLLIQFQNNGVVDDSQLPKDRFSAERLKGVDSTLKIQPAKLEDSAVYLCASSQGYNQPQHFGDGTRLSIL.

This clonotype appeared a few times. The chain recombines TRBV20-1 with TRBJ2-7, with 9 bases aligning to TRBD1. This CDR3 comprises 14 residues. Trimming removed 0 bases from V and 5 bases from J; junction bases left unmatched: 5. Looked up from germline, CDR1 is DFQATT and CDR2 is SNEGSKA (reference sequence). The CDR3 protein is CSARDGQGTDEQYF. CDR3 DNA: TGCAGTGCTAGAGATGGACAGGGGACCGACGAGCAGTACTTC.

This clonotype was found many times. The chain has TRBV20-1 and TRBJ2-7; D unresolved. V lost 1 base, J lost 6 bases, and 10 bases lay in between. CDR3 length equals 12 residues. Germline assignment: CDR1 DFQATT and CDR2 SNEGSKA (reference sequence). CDR3 bases: TGCAGTGCTAGAGGTTACGGAACCGAGCAGTACTTC. Translated, it gives CSARGYGTEQYF.

This clonotype was recorded at least ten times. This chain links TRBV28 with TRBJ1-1, with unresolved D. The CDR3 has 12 amino acids. Trimming pared 3 bases from V and 3 bases from J, leaving 5 bases between. From germline, CDR1 is MDHEN and CDR2 SYDVKM. The CDR3 protein is CASSFEDTEAFF. In DNA, the CDR3 is TGTGCCAGCAGTTTTGAGGACACTGAAGCTTTCTTT.

This clonotype is medium-sized in the sample. This sequence joins TRBV6-5 and TRBJ2-6; D unresolved. Germline lookup yields CDR1 MNHEY and CDR2 SVGAGI. V lost 1 base, J lost 0 bases, and 1 base lay in between. The CDR3 extends over 14 amino acids. This chain's CDR3 is CASSYYSGANVLTF. The DNA for the CDR3 is TGTGCCAGCAGTTACTACTCTGGGGCCAACGTCCTGACTTTC.

This clonotype is medium-sized within its sample. This chain joins TRBV12-3 or TRBV12-4 and TRBJ1-4, with 10 positions matching TRBD1. Unmatched junction bases numbered 7, after V lost 6 bases and J lost 0 bases. CDR3 length: 17 amino acids. The CDR3 is CASRAGQGIPTNEKLFF. The CDR3 DNA reads TGTGCCAGCAGAGCGGGACAGGGGATTCCAACTAATGAAAAACTGTTTTTT.